This T cell receptor (beta chain) was sequenced in a study of beta chain features in type 1 diabetes. Regarding the study as a whole: Among all four CD4+ subsets, Type 1 diabetes patients had TCRB CDR3s that were moderately but significantly shorter. Using cDNA template may skew counts toward highly expressing activated cells. Fewer insertions but more deletions were seen at VDJ junctions in type 1 diabetes patients.

Every donor had blood drawn once into heparin, roughly 120 mL on average. The whole isolated RNA underwent reverse transcription, so sequencing captured expressed TCRB transcripts. Some clones are missing from TCRdb's copy, which holds only in-frame ones; the method was immunoSEQ multiplex PCR. This sample has around 280,000 clones, with around 16% found just once. This clone was seen a handful of times. The antigen is not known. The CDR3 is 15 amino acids. Germline trimming cut 1 base from V and 7 bases from J; bases unmatched to any gene: 9. Germline CDR1 reads SGHTA; CDR2 reads FQGNSA. The TCR was taken from a man younger than 30 with type 1 diabetes. The V and J genes are TRBV7-2 and TRBJ2-5; 7 bases map to TRBD1. Sequencing was performed on naive CD4+ T cells from blood. Here the CDR3 reads CASSLGTGPSGTQYF. The CDR3 DNA sequence: TGTGCCAGCAGCTTAGGGACAGGCCCCTCGGGGACCCAGTACTTC.